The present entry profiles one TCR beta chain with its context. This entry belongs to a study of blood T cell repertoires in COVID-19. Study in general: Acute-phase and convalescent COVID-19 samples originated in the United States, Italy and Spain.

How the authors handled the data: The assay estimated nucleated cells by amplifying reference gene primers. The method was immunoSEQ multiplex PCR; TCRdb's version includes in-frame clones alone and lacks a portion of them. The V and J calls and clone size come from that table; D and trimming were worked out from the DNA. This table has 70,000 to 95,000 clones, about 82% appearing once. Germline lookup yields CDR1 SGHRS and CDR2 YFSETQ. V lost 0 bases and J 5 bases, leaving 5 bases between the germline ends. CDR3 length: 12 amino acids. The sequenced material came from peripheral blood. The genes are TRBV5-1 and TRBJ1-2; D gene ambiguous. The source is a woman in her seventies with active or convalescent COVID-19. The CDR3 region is CASSLVGYGYTF. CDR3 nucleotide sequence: TGCGCCAGCAGCTTGGTCGGGTATGGCTACACCTTC.